This T cell receptor beta chain was identified in a study of human T cells and chemical hapten exposure. CDR3 length equals 14 residues. V was pared by 5 bases and J by 4 bases, with 5 bases of the junction left unmatched. Stated time point: pre-sensitization, week 0. The treatment here: therapeutic diphenylcyclopropenone sensitization with weekly scalp DPC. This clonotype was found a few times. TCRdb fed the RACE reads into MiXCR, producing one record per CDR3 protein. The repertoire holds more than 300,000 distinct CDR3 sequences, with around 5.5% as singletons. The clonotype originates from a woman aged 18 to 35 with alopecia areata. Some clones in this sample may be carry-over from other donors' samples. The sequences come from whole blood, collected in connection with sensitization to the hapten diphenylcyclopropenone (DPC). J is TRBJ1-2 and V is TRBV12-3 or TRBV12-4; 9 nucleotides line up with TRBD1. The CDR3 region is CASSAGTGSYGYTF. CDR3 in DNA: TGTGCCAGCAGTGCCGGGACAGGGAGCTATGGCTACACCTTC.